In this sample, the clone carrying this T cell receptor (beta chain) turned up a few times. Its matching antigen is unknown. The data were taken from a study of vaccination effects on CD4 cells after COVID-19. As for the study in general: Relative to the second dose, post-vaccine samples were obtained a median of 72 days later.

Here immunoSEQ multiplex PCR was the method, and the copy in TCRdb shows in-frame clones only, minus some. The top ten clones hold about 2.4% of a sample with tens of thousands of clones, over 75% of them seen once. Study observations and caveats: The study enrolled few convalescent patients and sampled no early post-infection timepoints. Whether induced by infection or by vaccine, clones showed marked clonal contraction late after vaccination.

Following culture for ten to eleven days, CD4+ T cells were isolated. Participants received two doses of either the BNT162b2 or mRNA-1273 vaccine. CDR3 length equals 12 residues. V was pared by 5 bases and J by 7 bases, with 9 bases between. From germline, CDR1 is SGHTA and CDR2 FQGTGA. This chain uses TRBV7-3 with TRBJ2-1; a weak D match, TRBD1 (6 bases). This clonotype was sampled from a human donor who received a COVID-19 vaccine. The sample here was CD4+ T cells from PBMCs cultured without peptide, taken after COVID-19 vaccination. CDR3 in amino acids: CASSPGENEQFF. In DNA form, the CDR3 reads TGTGCCAGCAGCCCAGGGGAAAATGAGCAGTTCTTC.